In this sample, the clone carrying this T cell receptor beta chain turned up many times. Its antigen is currently unknown. This sample was included in a study of identical twins. Study results and limitations: The authors drew conclusions from cross-sectional statistical analysis rather than following the same donors. Possibly, invariant MAIT and iNKT cells partly confounded zero-insertion analyses.

The V end was cut by 1 base, the J end by 2 bases, with 14 bases between. There are 16 residues in the CDR3. TCRdb ran MiXCR on the 5' RACE reads and lists one entry per CDR3 protein. The repertoire has 1.5 million or so distinct CDR3 sequences, about 31% of them found once; the top ten carry less than 0.35%. Every one of the donors was a healthy Caucasian. The sequenced sample was cord blood. The clonotype was recovered from a newborn girl in good health. The chain combines TRBV12-3 or TRBV12-4 with TRBJ2-5; tentative D call: TRBD1 (6 bases). CDR3 in amino acids: CASSLGGFRGQETQYF. Written as DNA, the CDR3 is TGTGCCAGCAGTTTAGGAGGGTTTAGGGGGCAAGAGACCCAGTACTTC.